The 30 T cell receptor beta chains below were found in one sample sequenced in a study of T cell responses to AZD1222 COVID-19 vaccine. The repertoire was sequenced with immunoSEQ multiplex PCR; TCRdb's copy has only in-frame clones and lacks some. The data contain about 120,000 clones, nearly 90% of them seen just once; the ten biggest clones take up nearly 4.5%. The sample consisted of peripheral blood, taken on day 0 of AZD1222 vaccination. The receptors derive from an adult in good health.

The chain's CDR3 is CASSYRDSHTDTQYF. In nucleotides, the CDR3 is TGTGCCAGCAGCTACCGGGACAGCCACACAGATACGCAGTATTTT. The chain carries TRBV11-2 and TRBJ2-3, with 7 bases aligning to TRBD1. Germline V lookup: CDR1 SGHAT, CDR2 FQNNGV. The CDR3 has 15 amino acids. The V segment lost 4 bases and the J segment 2 bases; nucleotides outside the gene matches: 6.

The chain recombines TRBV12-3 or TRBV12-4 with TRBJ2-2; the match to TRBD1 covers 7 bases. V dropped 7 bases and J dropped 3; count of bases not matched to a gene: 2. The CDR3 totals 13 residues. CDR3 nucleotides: TGTGCCAGCAAGCAGGGGGACACCGGGGAGCTGTTTTTT. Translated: CASKQGDTGELFF.

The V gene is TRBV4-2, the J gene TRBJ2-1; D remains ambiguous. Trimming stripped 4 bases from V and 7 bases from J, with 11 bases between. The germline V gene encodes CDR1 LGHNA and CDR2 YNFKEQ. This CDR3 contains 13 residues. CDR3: CASSLRTWNEQFF. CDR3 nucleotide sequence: TGTGCCAGCAGCCTAAGGACCTGGAATGAGCAGTTCTTC.

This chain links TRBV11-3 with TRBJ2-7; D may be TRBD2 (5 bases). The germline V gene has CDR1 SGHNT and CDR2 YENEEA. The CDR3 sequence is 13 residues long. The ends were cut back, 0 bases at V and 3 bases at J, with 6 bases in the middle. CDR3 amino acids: CASSLERDYEQYF. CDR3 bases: TGTGCCAGCAGCTTAGAACGGGACTACGAGCAGTACTTC.

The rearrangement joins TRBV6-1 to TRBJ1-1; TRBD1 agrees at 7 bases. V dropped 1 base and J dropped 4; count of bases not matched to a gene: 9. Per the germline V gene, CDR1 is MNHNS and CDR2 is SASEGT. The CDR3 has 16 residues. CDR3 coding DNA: TGTGCCAGCAGTGAAGACGGCAGGGGGGTCGCCACTGAAGCTTTCTTT. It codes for CASSEDGRGVATEAFF.

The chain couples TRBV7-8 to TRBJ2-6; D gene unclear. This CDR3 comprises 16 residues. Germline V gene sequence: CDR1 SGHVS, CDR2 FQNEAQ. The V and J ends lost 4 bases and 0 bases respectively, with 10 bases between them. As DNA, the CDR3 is TGTGCCAGCAGCTCAGGACGGACCTCTGGGGCCAACGTCCTGACTTTC. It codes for CASSSGRTSGANVLTF. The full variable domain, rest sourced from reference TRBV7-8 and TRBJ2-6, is GAGVSQSPRYKVAKRGQDVALRCDPISGHVSLFWYQQALGQGPEFLTYFQNEAQLDKSGLPSDRFFAERPEGSVSTLKIQRTQQEDSAVYLCASSSGRTSGANVLTFGAGSRLTVL.

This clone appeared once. The CDR3 region has the DNA TGTGCCAGCAGTTTTGACCCGGGGAGGGAGAATCAGCCCCAGCATTTT. Translating gives CASSFDPGRENQPQHF. The chain joins TRBV27 to TRBJ1-5, with no clear D. This CDR3 is built from 16 residues. V shed 3 bases and J shed 4 bases, with 16 bases lying between them. Germline values: CDR1 MNHEY, CDR2 SMNVEV (reference sequence).

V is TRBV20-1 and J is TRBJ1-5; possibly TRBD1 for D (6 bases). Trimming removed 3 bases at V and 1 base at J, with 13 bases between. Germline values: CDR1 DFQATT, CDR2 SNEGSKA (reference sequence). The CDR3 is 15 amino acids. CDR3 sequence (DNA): TGCAGTGCTAGTGTACAGGGTCAAAGCAATCAGCCCCAGCATTTT. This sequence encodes CSASVQGQSNQPQHF.

The CDR3 sequence is CSVGTGDREQYF. CDR3 nucleotide sequence: TGCAGCGTGGGGACAGGGGATAGGGAGCAGTACTTC. The chain has TRBV29-1 and TRBJ2-7; 10 nucleotides align to TRBD1. The CDR3 runs to 12 residues. Trimming at V came to 6 bases and at J to 7 bases, leaving 6 bases not matched to a gene. Germline lookup yields CDR1 SQVTM and CDR2 ANQGSEA.

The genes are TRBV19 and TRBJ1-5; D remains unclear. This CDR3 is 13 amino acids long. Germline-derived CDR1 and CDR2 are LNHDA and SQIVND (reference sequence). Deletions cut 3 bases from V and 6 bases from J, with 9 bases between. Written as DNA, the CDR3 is TGTGCCAGTAGTATGGATCCTTCTCAGCCCCAGCATTTT. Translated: CASSMDPSQPQHF. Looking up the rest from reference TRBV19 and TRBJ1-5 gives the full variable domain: DGGITQSPKYLFRKEGQNVTLSCEQNLNHDAMYWYRQDPGQGLRLIYYSQIVNDFQKGDIAEGYSVSREKKESFPLTVTSAQKNPTAFYLCASSMDPSQPQHFGDGTRLSIL.

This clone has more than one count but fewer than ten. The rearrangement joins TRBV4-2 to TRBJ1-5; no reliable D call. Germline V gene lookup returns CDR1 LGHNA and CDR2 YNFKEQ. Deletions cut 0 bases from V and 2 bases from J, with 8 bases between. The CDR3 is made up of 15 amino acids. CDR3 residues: CASSQDADGNQPQHF. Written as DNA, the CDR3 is TGTGCCAGCAGCCAAGATGCGGACGGCAATCAGCCCCAGCATTTT.

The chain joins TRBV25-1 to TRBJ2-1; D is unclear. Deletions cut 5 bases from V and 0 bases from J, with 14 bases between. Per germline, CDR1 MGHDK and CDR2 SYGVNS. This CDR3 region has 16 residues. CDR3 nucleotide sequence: TGTGCCAGCAGTCAACTGCGACGCGGCTCCTACAATGAGCAGTTCTTC. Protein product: CASSQLRRGSYNEQFF.

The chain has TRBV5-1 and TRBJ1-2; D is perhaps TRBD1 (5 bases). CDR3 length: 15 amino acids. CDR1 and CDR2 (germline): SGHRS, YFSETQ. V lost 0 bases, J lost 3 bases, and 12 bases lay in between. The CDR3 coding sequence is TGCGCCAGCAGCTTGGCCGGTCAGGGAGACTATGGCTACACCTTC. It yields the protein CASSLAGQGDYGYTF.

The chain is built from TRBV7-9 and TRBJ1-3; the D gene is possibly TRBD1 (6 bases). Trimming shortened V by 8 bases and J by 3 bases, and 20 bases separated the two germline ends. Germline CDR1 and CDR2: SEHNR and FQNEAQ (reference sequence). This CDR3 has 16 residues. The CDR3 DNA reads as TGTGCCAGCGGCCCGACCAGGGGCGGAGGTGGAAACACCATATATTTT. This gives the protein CASGPTRGGGGNTIYF.

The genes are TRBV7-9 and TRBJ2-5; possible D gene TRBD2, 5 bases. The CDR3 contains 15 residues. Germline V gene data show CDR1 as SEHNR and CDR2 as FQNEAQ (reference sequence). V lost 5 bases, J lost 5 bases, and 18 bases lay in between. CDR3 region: CASSRTEGRSETQYF. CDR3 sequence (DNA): TGTGCCAGCAGCCGAACCGAGGGTAGATCGGAGACCCAGTACTTC.

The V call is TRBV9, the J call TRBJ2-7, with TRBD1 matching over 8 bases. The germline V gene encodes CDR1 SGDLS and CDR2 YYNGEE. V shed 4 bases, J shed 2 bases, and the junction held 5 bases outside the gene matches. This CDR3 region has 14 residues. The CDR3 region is CASSPGQDTYEQYF. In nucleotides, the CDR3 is TGTGCCAGCAGCCCGGGACAGGACACCTACGAGCAGTACTTC.

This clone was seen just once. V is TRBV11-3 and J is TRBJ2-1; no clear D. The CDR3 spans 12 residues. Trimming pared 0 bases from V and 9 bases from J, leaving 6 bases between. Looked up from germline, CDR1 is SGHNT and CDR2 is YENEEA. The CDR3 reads CASSLDGFEQFF. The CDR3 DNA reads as TGTGCCAGCAGCTTAGATGGCTTTGAGCAGTTCTTC.

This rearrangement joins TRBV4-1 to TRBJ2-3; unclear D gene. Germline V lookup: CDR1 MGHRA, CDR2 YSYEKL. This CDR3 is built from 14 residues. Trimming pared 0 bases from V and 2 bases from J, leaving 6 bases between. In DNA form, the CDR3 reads TGCGCCAGCAGCCAAGAGGGCTTCACAGATACGCAGTATTTT. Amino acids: CASSQEGFTDTQYF.

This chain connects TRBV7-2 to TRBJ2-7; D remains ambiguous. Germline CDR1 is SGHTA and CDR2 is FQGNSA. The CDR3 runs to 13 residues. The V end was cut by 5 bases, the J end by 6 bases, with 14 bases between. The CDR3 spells CASSAYNMVEQYF. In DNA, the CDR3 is TGTGCCAGCAGCGCCTACAACATGGTCGAGCAGTACTTC.

The CDR3: CASSMGAQLSQPQHF. CDR3 coding DNA: TGTGCCAGTAGTATGGGAGCGCAACTAAGTCAGCCCCAGCATTTT. This sequence joins TRBV19 and TRBJ1-5; D is uncertain. Germline-derived CDR1 and CDR2 are LNHDA and SQIVND (reference sequence). Trimming left V 3 bases short and J 6 bases short, with 15 bases between. This CDR3 is built from 15 residues. Full variable domain (outside the CDR3, taken from reference TRBV19 and TRBJ1-5): DGGITQSPKYLFRKEGQNVTLSCEQNLNHDAMYWYRQDPGQGLRLIYYSQIVNDFQKGDIAEGYSVSREKKESFPLTVTSAQKNPTAFYLCASSMGAQLSQPQHFGDGTRLSIL.

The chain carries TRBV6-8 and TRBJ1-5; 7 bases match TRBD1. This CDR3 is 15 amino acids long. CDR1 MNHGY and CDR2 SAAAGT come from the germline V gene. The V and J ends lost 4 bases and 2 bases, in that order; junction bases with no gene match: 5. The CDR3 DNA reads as TGTGCCAGCAGTTGCCAAACAGGGGGCAATCAGCCCCAGCATTTT. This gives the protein CASSCQTGGNQPQHF.

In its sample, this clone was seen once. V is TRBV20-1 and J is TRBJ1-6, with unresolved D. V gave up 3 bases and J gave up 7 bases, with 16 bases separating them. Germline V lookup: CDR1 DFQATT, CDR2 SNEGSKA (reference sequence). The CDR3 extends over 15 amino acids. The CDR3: CSASLRPDGNSPLHF. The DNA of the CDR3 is TGCAGTGCTAGTCTCCGCCCGGATGGGAATTCACCCCTCCACTTT.

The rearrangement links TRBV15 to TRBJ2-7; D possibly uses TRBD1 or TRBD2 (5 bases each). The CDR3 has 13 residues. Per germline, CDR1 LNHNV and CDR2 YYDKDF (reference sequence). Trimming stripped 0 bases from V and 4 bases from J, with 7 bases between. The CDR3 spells CATSRDEGYEQYF. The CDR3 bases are TGTGCCACCAGCAGAGATGAGGGGTACGAGCAGTACTTC.

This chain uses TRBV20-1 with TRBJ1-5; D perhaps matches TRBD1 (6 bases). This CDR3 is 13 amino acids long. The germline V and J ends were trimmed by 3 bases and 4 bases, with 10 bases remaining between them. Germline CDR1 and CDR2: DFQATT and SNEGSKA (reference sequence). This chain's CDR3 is CSASRGPNQPQHF. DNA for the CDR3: TGCAGTGCTAGTCGGGGGCCGAATCAGCCCCAGCATTTT.

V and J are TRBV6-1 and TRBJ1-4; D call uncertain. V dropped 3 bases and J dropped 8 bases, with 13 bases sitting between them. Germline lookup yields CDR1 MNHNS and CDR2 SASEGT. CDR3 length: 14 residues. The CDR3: CASSDGQEGEKLFF. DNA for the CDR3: TGTGCCAGCAGTGATGGGCAGGAAGGAGAAAAACTGTTTTTT.

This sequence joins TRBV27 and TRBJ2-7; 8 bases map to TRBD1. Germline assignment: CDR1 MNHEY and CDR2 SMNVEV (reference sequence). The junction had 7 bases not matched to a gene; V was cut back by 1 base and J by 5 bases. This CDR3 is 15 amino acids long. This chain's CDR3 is CASSLFPTGAHEQYF. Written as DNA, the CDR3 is TGTGCCAGCAGTTTATTCCCGACAGGGGCCCACGAGCAGTACTTC.

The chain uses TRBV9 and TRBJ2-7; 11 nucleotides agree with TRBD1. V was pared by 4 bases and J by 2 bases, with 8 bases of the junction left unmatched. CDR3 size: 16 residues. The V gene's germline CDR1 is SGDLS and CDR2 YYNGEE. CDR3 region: CASSISPGQGAYEQYF. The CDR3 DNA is TGTGCCAGCAGCATCTCCCCGGGACAGGGGGCCTACGAGCAGTACTTC.

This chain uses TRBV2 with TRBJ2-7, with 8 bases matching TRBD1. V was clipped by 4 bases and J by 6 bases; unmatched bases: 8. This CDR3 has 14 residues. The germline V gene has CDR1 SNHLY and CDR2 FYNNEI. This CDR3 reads CASSAPRGRLEQYF. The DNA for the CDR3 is TGTGCCAGCAGTGCCCCCAGGGGGCGCCTCGAGCAGTACTTC.

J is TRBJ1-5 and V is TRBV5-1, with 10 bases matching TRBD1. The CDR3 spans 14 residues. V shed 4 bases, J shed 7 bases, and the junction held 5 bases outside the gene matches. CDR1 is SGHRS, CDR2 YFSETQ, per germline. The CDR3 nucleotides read TGCGCCAGCAGCACCGGGACAGGGGACCAGCCCCAGCATTTT. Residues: CASSTGTGDQPQHF. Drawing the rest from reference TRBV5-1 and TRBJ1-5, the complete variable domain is KAGVTQTPRYLIKTRGQQVTLSCSPISGHRSVSWYQQTPGQGLQFLFEYFSETQRNKGNFPGRFSGRQFSNSRSEMNVSTLELGDSALYLCASSTGTGDQPQHFGDGTRLSIL.

DNA for the CDR3: TGTGCCAGCAGCTCGGGACAGGGGAATTCACCCCTCCACTTT. Translating gives CASSSGQGNSPLHF. The chain combines TRBV2 with TRBJ1-6, with 10 bases identical to TRBD1. The CDR3 length is 14 residues. V lost 6 bases and J lost 7; bases outside the gene matches: 3. The germline V gene has CDR1 SNHLY and CDR2 FYNNEI.